This T cell receptor beta chain was profiled in a study of blood T cells in healthy people across ages. Study context: Roughly one uniquely barcoded beta molecule per two T cells was captured.

About this clonotype itself: Its specificity is not known.

Study-wide findings and caveats: More naive CD4+ cells and higher diversity marked long-lived donors relative to aged donors. Age showed a roughly linear inverse relationship with TCR beta diversity per million T cells.

The ends were cut back, 7 bases at V and 4 bases at J, with 13 bases in the middle. The germline V gene has CDR1 SQVTM and CDR2 ANQGSEA. The CDR3 totals 12 residues. Sample-barcoded 5' priming and a J-beta primer mix drove a second PCR of roughly 6 to 12 cycles. TCRdb re-derived calls from the 5' RACE reads in MiXCR, one entry per CDR3 protein. The sample gives about 830,000 distinct CDR3 sequences, less than 80% of which show up once; 25% to 35% is in the top ten. Peripheral blood was drawn, roughly 10 milliliters per donor. This chain joins TRBV29-1 and TRBJ1-1; no firm D call. This TCR was recovered from a man aged 25-45 years in good health. The sample consisted of blood. CDR3 region: CSGVRELTEAFF. DNA for the CDR3: TGCAGCGGGGTACGGGAACTCACTGAAGCTTTCTTT.